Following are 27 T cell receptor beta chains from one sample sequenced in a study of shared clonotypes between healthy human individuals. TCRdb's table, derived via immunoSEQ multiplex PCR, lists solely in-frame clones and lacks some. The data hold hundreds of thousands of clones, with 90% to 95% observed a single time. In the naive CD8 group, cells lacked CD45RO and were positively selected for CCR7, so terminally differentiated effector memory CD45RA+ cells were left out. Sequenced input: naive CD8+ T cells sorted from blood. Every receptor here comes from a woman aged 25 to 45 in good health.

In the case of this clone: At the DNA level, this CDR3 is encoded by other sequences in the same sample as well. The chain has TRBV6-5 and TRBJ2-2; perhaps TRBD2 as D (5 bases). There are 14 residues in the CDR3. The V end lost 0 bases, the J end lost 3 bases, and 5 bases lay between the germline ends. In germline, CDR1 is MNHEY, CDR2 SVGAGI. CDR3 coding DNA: TGTGCCAGCAGTTACTCCGGGGACACCGGGGAGCTGTTTTTT. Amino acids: CASSYSGDTGELFF.

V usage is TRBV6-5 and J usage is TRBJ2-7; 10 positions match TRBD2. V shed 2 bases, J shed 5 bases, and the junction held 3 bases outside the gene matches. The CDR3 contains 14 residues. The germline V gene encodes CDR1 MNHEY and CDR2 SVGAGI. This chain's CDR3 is CASSYSTSGNEQYF. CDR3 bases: TGTGCCAGCAGTTACAGCACTAGCGGGAACGAGCAGTACTTC.

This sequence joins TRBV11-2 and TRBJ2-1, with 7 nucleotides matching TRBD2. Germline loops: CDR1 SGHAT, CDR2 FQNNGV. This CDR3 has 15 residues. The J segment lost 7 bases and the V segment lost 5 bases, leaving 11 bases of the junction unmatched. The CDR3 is CASSPPREGQNEQFF. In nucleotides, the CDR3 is TGTGCCAGCAGCCCCCCTAGGGAGGGCCAAAATGAGCAGTTCTTC.

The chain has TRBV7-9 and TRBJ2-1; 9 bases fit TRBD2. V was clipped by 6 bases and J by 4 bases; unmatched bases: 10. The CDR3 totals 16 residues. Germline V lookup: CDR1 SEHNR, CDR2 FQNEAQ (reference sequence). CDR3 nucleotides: TGTGCCAGCAGTCGGACTAGCGCACTCTCGTACAATGAGCAGTTCTTC. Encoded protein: CASSRTSALSYNEQFF.

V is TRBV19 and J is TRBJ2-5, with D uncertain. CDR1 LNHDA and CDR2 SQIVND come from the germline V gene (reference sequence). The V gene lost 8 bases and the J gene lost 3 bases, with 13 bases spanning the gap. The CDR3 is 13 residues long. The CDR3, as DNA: TGTGCCAGTGCATCGGATGGGGAAGAGACCCAGTACTTC. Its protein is CASASDGEETQYF. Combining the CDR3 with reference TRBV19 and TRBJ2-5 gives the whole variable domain DGGITQSPKYLFRKEGQNVTLSCEQNLNHDAMYWYRQDPGQGLRLIYYSQIVNDFQKGDIAEGYSVSREKKESFPLTVTSAQKNPTAFYLCASASDGEETQYFGPGTRLLVL.

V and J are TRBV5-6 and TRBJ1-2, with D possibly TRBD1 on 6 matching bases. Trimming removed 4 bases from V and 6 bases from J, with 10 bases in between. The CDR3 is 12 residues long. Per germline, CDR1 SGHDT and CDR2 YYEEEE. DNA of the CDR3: TGTGCCAGCAGCACAGGGTTCAATGGCTACACCTTC. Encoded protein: CASSTGFNGYTF. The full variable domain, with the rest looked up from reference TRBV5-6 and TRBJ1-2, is DAGVTQSPTHLIKTRGQQVTLRCSPKSGHDTVSWYQQALGQGPQFIFQYYEEEERQRGNFPDRFSGHQFPNYSSELNVNALLLGDSALYLCASSTGFNGYTFGSGTRLTVV.

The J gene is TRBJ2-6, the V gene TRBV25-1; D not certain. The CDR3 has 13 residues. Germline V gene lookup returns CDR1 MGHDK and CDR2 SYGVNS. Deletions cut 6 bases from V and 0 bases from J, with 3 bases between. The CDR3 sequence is CASRVSGANVLTF. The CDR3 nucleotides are TGTGCCAGCAGAGTCTCTGGGGCCAACGTCCTGACTTTC.

The CDR3 reads CASSSSGLYNEQFF. The CDR3 nucleotides are TGTGCCAGCAGTTCCTCCGGACTTTACAATGAGCAGTTCTTC. The chain recombines TRBV2 with TRBJ2-1, with a possible D match to TRBD2 (5 bases). V shed 5 bases and J shed 4 bases, with 12 bases lying between them. This CDR3 has 14 residues. Germline CDR1 SNHLY, CDR2 FYNNEI.

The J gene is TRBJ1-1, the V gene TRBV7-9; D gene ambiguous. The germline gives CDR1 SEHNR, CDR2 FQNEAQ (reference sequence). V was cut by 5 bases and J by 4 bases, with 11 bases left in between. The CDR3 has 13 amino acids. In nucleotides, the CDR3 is TGTGCCAGCAGCCATGGAACGCGCACTGAAGCTTTCTTT. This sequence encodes CASSHGTRTEAFF.

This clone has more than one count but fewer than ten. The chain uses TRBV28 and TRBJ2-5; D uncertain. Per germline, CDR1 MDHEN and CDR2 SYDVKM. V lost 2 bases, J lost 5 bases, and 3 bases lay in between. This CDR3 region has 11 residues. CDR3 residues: CASSLEETQYF. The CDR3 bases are TGTGCCAGCAGTTTAGAGGAGACCCAGTACTTC.

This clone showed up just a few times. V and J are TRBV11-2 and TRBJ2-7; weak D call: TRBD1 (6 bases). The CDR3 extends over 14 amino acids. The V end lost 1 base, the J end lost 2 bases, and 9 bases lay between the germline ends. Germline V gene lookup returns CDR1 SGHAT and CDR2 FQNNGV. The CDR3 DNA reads TGTGCCAGCAGCTTAGGACAGGCAACCTACGAGCAGTACTTC. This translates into CASSLGQATYEQYF.

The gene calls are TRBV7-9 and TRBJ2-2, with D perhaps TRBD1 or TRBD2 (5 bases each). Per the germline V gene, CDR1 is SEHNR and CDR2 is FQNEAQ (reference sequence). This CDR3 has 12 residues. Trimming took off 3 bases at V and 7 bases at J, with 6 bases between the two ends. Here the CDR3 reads CASSLGVGELFF. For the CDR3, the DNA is TGTGCCAGCAGCTTGGGGGTCGGGGAGCTGTTTTTT. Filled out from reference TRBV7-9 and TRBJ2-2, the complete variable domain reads DTGVSQNPRHKITKRGQNVTFRCDPISEHNRLYWYRQTLGQGPEFLTYFQNEAQLEKSRLLSDRFSAERPKGSFSTLEIQRTEQGDSAMYLCASSLGVGELFFGEGSRLTVL.

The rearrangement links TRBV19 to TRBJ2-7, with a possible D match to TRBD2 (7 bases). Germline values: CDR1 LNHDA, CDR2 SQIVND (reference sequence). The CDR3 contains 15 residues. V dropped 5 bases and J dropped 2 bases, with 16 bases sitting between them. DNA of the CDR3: TGTGCCAGTAGTCGGGGGGCCCGATCACCCTACGAGCAGTACTTC. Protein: CASSRGARSPYEQYF.

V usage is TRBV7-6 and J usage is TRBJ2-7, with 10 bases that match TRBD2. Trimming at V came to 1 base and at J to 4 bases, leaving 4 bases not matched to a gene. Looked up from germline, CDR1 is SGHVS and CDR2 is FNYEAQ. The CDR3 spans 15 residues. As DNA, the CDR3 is TGTGCCAGCAGCTTAGGACTAGCGGGCCCGTACGAGCAGTACTTC. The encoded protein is CASSLGLAGPYEQYF.

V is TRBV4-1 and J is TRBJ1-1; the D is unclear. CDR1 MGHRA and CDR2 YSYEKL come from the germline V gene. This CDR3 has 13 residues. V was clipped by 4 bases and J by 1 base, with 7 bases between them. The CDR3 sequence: CASSPPANTEAFF. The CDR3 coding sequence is TGCGCCAGCAGCCCTCCCGCGAACACTGAAGCTTTCTTT.

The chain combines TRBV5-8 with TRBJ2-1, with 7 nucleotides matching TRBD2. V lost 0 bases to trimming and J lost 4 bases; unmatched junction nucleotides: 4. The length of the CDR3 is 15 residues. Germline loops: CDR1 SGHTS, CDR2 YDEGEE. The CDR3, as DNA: TGTGCCAGCAGCTTGGGGCCTAGCGGATACAATGAGCAGTTCTTC. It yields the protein CASSLGPSGYNEQFF. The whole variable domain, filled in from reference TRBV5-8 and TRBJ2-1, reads EAGVTQSPTHLIKTRGQQATLRCSPISGHTSVYWYQQALGLGLQFLLWYDEGEERNRGNFPPRFSGRQFPNYSSELNVNALELEDSALYLCASSLGPSGYNEQFFGPGTRLTVL.

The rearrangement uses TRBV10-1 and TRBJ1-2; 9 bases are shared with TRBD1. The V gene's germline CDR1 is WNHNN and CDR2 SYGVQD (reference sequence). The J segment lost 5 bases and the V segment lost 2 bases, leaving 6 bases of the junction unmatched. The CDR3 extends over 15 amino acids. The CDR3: CASSEGPGTGYGYTF. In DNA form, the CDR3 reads TGCGCCAGCAGTGAGGGCCCCGGGACAGGGTATGGCTACACCTTC.

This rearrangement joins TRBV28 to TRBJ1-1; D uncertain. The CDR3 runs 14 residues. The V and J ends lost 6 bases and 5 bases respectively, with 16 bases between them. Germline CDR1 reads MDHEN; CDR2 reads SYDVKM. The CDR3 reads CASRYRAGYTEAFF. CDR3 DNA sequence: TGTGCCAGCAGGTACCGCGCGGGATATACTGAAGCTTTCTTT.

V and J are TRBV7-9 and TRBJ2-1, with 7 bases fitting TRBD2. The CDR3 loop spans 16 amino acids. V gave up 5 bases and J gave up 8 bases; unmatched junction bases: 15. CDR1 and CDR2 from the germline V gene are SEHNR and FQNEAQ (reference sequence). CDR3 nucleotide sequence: TGTGCCAGCAGCCATTGGGACCGCGGGAGACCCGATGAGCAGTTCTTC. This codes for CASSHWDRGRPDEQFF.

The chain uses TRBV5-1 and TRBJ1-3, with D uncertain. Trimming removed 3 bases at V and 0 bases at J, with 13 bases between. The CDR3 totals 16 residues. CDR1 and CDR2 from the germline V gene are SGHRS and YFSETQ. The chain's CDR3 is CASSWAGVYSGNTIYF. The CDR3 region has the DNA TGCGCCAGCAGCTGGGCCGGAGTTTACTCTGGAAACACCATATATTTT.

Here the CDR3 reads CASSLTVSYEQYF. DNA for the CDR3: TGTGCCAGCAGCTTGACAGTAAGCTACGAGCAGTACTTC. V usage is TRBV11-1 and J usage is TRBJ2-5, with D tentatively TRBD1 (5 bases). TRBJ2-7 matches the DNA end more closely, so the J call is doubtful. The V gene's germline CDR1 is SGHAT and CDR2 FQDESV (reference sequence). There are 13 residues in the CDR3.

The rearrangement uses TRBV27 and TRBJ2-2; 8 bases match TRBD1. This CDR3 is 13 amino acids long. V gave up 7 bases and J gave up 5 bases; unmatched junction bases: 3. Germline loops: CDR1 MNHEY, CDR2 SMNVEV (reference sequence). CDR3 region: CASNHRGTGELFF. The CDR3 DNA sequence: TGTGCCAGCAATCACAGGGGGACCGGGGAGCTGTTTTTT.

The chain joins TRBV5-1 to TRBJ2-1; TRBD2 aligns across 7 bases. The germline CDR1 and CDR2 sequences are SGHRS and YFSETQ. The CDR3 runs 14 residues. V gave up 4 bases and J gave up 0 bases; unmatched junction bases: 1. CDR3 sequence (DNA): TGCGCCAGCAGCGGCGGGAGCTCCTACAATGAGCAGTTCTTC. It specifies CASSGGSSYNEQFF.

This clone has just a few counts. The DNA for the CDR3 is TGTGCCACCGCACGGTCCGGAAACACCATATATTTT. This sequence encodes CATARSGNTIYF. The chain joins TRBV28 to TRBJ1-3, with D unresolved. From germline, CDR1 is MDHEN and CDR2 SYDVKM. V dropped 10 bases and J dropped 4 bases, with 11 bases sitting between them. CDR3 size: 12 residues.

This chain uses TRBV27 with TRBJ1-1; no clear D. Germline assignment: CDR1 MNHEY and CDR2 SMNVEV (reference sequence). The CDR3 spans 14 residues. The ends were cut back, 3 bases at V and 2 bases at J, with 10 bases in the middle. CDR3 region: CASSLGPLNTEAFF. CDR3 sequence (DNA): TGTGCCAGCAGTTTGGGCCCCTTAAACACTGAAGCTTTCTTT.

The CDR3 coding sequence is TGTGCCAGCAGGGGACTAGCGGGAGGCAAACTAAGCTCCTACGAGCAGTACTTC. It translates to CASRGLAGGKLSSYEQYF. The rearrangement joins TRBV21-1 to TRBJ2-7; TRBD2 is the table's D call and was not checked against the DNA. TRBV21-1 is a pseudogene locus. The CDR3 runs 18 residues.

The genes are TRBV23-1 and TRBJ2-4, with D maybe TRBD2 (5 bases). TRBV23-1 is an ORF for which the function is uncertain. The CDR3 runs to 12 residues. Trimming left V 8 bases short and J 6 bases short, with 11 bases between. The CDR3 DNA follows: TGCGCCAGCCCTCGCGGACTAAACATTCAGTACTTC. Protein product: CASPRGLNIQYF.